What follows describes a single T cell receptor (beta chain). The sample originates from a study of T cell responses to AZD1222 COVID-19 vaccine. The repertoire was sequenced with immunoSEQ multiplex PCR; TCRdb's copy has only in-frame clones and lacks some. This sample yields around 140,000 clones, of which more than 85% are seen a single time; over 7.5% belongs to the top ten. The sequence derives from an adult in good health. The sample here was peripheral blood, taken on day 0 of AZD1222 vaccination.

CDR3 coding DNA: TGTGCCAGCAGTTTTCGTGAAAAACTGTTTTTT. This codes for CASSFREKLFF. The chain uses TRBV28 and TRBJ1-4, with D unresolved. In germline, CDR1 is MDHEN, CDR2 SYDVKM. Trimming took 3 bases from V and 7 from J, leaving 3 bases between them. The CDR3 runs to 11 residues.